What follows are 16 T cell receptor beta chains derived from one specimen sequenced in a study of cytomegalovirus exposure and HLA in healthy donors. Primers for the PCR totalled 60 Vbeta and 13 Jbeta. The assay was immunoSEQ multiplex PCR, and TCRdb's table has in-frame clones only and misses some. The sample includes some 84,000 clones, around 80% of them seen just once. Specimen: PBMCs. These receptors were taken from a male donor in good health and CMV-seropositive.

V gene TRBV7-9 combines with J gene TRBJ2-1, with D tentatively TRBD2 (6 bases). The germline V gene has CDR1 SEHNR and CDR2 FQNEAQ (reference sequence). There are 15 residues in the CDR3. V was shortened by 2 bases and J by 4 bases, with 12 bases between the two germline ends. CDR3 protein: CASSLLRERYNEQFF. The CDR3 DNA is TGTGCCAGCAGCTTACTGCGGGAAAGGTACAATGAGCAGTTCTTC. Drawing the rest from reference TRBV7-9 and TRBJ2-1, the complete variable domain is DTGVSQNPRHKITKRGQNVTFRCDPISEHNRLYWYRQTLGQGPEFLTYFQNEAQLEKSRLLSDRFSAERPKGSFSTLEIQRTEQGDSAMYLCASSLLRERYNEQFFGPGTRLTVL.

The V gene is TRBV4-2, the J gene TRBJ2-7; TRBD2 matches 8 bases. Germline V gives CDR1 LGHNA, CDR2 YNFKEQ. This CDR3 region has 15 residues. Losses at the gene ends were 4 bases for V and 1 base for J; bases not matched to a gene: 6. The CDR3 protein is CASSPSGTSSYEQYF. The CDR3 DNA is TGTGCCAGCAGCCCCTCCGGGACTAGTTCCTACGAGCAGTACTTC.

The CDR3 here is CASSAGTGGGEQYF. CDR3 in DNA: TGTGCCAGCAGCGCCGGGACAGGGGGTGGAGAGCAGTACTTC. The gene calls are TRBV7-3 and TRBJ2-7; the match to TRBD1 covers 11 bases. V was clipped by 5 bases and J by 7 bases; unmatched bases: 7. The CDR3 totals 14 residues. Germline CDR1 and CDR2: SGHTA and FQGTGA.

J is TRBJ2-5 and V is TRBV13; D not certain. The CDR3 length is 11 residues. Germline assignment: CDR1 PRHDT and CDR2 FYEKMQ (reference sequence). V was trimmed by 4 bases and J by 4 bases, leaving 4 bases between them. CDR3 sequence: CASSSRETQYF. The CDR3 coding sequence is TGTGCCAGCAGCTCCAGAGAGACCCAGTACTTC.

V gene TRBV11-2 combines with J gene TRBJ1-2; 8 nucleotides match TRBD1. The V gene end was trimmed by 4 bases and the J gene end by 3 bases; junction bases not matched to a gene: 4. The CDR3 runs to 14 residues. The germline V gene encodes CDR1 SGHAT and CDR2 FQNNGV. The DNA for the CDR3 is TGTGCCAGCAGCTCCGGACAGGGTCACTATGGCTACACCTTC. It yields the protein CASSSGQGHYGYTF.

The chain carries TRBV28 and TRBJ1-2, with a weak D call TRBD1 (5 bases). Germline loops: CDR1 MDHEN, CDR2 SYDVKM. The CDR3 totals 15 residues. Between the trimmed V and J ends, which lost 3 bases and 4 bases, there was a span of 15 bases. CDR3 nucleotides: TGTGCCAGCAGTTTTCCCGGGGGATTCAGCTATGGCTACACCTTC. Its protein is CASSFPGGFSYGYTF.

The rearrangement links TRBV7-2 to TRBJ1-3; 7 bases line up with TRBD1. V was pared by 4 bases and J by 7 bases, with 7 bases of the junction left unmatched. This CDR3 contains 14 residues. Germline assignment: CDR1 SGHTA and CDR2 FQGNSA. The CDR3: CASSSTTGRNTIYF. The CDR3 DNA follows: TGTGCCAGCAGCTCCACGACAGGGAGGAACACCATATATTTT.

This clone showed up just once. The genes are TRBV5-1 and TRBJ2-1, with a weak D call TRBD1 (6 bases). Germline CDR1 is SGHRS and CDR2 is YFSETQ. Trimming removed 4 bases at V and 6 bases at J, with 17 bases between. There are 15 residues in the CDR3. The CDR3 reads CASSPGTPRGNEQFF. The CDR3 coding sequence is TGCGCCAGCAGCCCCGGGACACCGAGAGGCAATGAGCAGTTCTTC.

For the CDR3, the DNA is TGTGCCAGCAGCTTAAGTCGGCTAGCGGGATACGAGCAGTTCTTC. It encodes CASSLSRLAGYEQFF. The chain uses TRBV7-3 and TRBJ2-1, with 9 nucleotides matching TRBD2. The CDR3 is 15 residues long. From germline, CDR1 is SGHTA and CDR2 FQGTGA. J was trimmed by 10 bases and V by 1 base; bases with no gene match: 8.

In its sample, this clone was seen once. The CDR3 DNA follows: TGTGCCAGCAGCTTAGGTAGACAGGGTGGCACTGAAGCTTTCTTT. Residues: CASSLGRQGGTEAFF. The chain is built from TRBV7-9 and TRBJ1-1; 7 positions match TRBD1. Germline values: CDR1 SEHNR, CDR2 FQNEAQ (reference sequence). The CDR3 totals 15 residues. Losses at the gene ends were 1 base for V and 4 bases for J; bases not matched to a gene: 6.

The V gene is TRBV7-6, the J gene TRBJ2-1; 10 positions agree with TRBD2. Per germline, CDR1 SGHVS and CDR2 FNYEAQ. This CDR3 is 17 amino acids long. The trim removed 2 bases at V and 4 bases at J, leaving 8 bases unmatched. CDR3 region: CASSLWVTSGVYNEQFF. CDR3 in DNA: TGTGCCAGCAGCTTATGGGTAACTAGCGGGGTGTACAATGAGCAGTTCTTC. The entire variable domain, with the rest obtained from reference TRBV7-6 and TRBJ2-1, is as follows: GAGVSQSPRYKVTKRGQDVALRCDPISGHVSLYWYRQALGQGPEFLTYFNYEAQQDKSGLPNDRFSAERPEGSISTLTIQRTEQRDSAMYRCASSLWVTSGVYNEQFFGPGTRLTVL.

The chain joins TRBV6-1 to TRBJ2-3; 10 positions agree with TRBD2. CDR3 size: 15 residues. Germline assignment: CDR1 MNHNS and CDR2 SASEGT. J was trimmed by 4 bases and V by 1 base; bases with no gene match: 2. The CDR3 loop reads CASSEGLAGADTQYF. The CDR3 DNA reads TGTGCCAGCAGTGAAGGTCTAGCGGGAGCAGATACGCAGTATTTT.

This sequence joins TRBV27 and TRBJ2-5, with D tentatively TRBD2 (6 bases). The CDR3 consists of 13 residues. With 6 bases removed from V and 5 bases from J, the gap between germline ends came to 13 bases. The germline V gene has CDR1 MNHEY and CDR2 SMNVEV (reference sequence). CDR3 coding DNA: TGTGCCAGCAGGTCTTGGGGGAGGGAGACCCAGTACTTC. It is translated as CASRSWGRETQYF.

The chain joins TRBV9 to TRBJ2-4; 10 bases fit TRBD2. Germline lookup yields CDR1 SGDLS and CDR2 YYNGEE. The length of the CDR3 is 18 residues. V was pared by 0 bases and J by 1 base, with 7 bases of the junction left unmatched. CDR3 loop: CASSVGSGRALAKNIQYF. In nucleotides, the CDR3 is TGTGCCAGCAGCGTAGGCAGCGGGAGGGCCCTGGCCAAAAACATTCAGTACTTC.

The genes are TRBV29-1 and TRBJ2-4; weak D call: TRBD2 (5 bases). Germline CDR1 and CDR2: SQVTM and ANQGSEA. The CDR3 runs 13 residues. Trimming shortened V by 5 bases and J by 5 bases, and 13 bases separated the two germline ends. The CDR3 sequence is CSVFVPGENIQYF. In nucleotides, the CDR3 is TGCAGCGTTTTCGTTCCCGGGGAAAACATTCAGTACTTC.

V gene TRBV10-3 combines with J gene TRBJ2-2; tentatively, D is TRBD2 (5 bases). The CDR3 totals 13 residues. V gave up 4 bases and J gave up 2 bases, with 5 bases separating them. Germline-derived CDR1 and CDR2 are ENHRY and SYGVKD. CDR3 protein: CAISAGNTGELFF. DNA of the CDR3: TGTGCCATCAGTGCGGGAAACACCGGGGAGCTGTTTTTT.